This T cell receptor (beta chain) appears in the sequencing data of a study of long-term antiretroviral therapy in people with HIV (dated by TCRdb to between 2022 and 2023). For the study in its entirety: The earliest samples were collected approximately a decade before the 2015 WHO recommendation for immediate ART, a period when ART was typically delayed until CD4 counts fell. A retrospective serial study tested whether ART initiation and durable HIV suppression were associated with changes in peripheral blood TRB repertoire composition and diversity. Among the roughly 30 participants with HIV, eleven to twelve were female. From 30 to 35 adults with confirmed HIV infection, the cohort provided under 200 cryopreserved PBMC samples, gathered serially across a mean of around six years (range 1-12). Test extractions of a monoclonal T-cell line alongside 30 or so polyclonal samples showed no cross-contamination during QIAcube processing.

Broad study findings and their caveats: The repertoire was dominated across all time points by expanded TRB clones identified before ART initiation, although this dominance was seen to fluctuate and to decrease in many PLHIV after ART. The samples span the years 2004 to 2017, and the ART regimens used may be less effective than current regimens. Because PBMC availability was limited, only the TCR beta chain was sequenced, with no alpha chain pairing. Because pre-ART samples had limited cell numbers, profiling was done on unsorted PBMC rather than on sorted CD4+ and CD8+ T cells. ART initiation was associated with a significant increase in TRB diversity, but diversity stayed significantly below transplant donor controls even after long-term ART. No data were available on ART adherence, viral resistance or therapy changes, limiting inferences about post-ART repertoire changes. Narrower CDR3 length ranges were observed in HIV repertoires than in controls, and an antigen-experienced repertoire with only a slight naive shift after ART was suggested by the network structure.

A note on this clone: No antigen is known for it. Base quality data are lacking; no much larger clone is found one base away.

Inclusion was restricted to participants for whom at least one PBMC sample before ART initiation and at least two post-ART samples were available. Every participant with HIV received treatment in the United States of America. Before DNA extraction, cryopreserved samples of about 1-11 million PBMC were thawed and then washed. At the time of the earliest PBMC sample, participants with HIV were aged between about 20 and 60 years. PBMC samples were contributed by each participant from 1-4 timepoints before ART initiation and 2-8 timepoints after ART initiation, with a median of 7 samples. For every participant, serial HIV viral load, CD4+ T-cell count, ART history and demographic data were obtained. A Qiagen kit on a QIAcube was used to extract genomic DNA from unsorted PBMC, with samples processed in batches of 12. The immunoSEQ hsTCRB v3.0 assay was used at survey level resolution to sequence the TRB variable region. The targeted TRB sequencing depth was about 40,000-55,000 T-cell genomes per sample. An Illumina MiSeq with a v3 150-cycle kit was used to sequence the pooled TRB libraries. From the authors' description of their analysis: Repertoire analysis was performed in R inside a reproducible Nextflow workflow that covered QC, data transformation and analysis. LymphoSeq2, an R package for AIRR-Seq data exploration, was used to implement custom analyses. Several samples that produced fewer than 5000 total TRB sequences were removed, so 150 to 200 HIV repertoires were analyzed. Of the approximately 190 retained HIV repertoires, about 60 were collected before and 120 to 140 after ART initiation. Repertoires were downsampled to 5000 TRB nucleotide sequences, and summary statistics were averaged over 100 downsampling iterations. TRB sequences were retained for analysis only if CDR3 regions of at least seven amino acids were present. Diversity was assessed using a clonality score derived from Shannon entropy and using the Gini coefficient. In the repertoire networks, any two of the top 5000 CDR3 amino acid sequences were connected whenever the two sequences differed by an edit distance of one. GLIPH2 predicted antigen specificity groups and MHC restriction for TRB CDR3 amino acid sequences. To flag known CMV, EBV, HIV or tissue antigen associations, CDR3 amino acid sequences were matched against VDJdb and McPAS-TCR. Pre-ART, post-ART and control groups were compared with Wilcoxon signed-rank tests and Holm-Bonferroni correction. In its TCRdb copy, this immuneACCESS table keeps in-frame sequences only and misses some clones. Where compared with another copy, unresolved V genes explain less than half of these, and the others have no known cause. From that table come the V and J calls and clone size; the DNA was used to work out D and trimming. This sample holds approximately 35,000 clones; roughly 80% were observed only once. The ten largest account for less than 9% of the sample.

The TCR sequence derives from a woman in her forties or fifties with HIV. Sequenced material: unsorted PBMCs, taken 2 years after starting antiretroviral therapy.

The CDR3 sequence is CASSLPGMEAFF. The bases read TGTGCCAGCAGCTTACCAGGGATGGAAGCTTTCTTT. The chain uses TRBV7-6 and TRBJ1-1; the D gene is perhaps TRBD1, on 5 matching bases. The CDR3 has 12 amino acids, counting the end cysteine and phenylalanine. Only CDR3 DNA is held: 36 bases, read in frame from base 1. V is cut by 2 bases and J by 8 bases, and the space between the germline ends is 9 bases. From the germline V gene, CDR1 is SGHVS and CDR2 is FNYEAQ.